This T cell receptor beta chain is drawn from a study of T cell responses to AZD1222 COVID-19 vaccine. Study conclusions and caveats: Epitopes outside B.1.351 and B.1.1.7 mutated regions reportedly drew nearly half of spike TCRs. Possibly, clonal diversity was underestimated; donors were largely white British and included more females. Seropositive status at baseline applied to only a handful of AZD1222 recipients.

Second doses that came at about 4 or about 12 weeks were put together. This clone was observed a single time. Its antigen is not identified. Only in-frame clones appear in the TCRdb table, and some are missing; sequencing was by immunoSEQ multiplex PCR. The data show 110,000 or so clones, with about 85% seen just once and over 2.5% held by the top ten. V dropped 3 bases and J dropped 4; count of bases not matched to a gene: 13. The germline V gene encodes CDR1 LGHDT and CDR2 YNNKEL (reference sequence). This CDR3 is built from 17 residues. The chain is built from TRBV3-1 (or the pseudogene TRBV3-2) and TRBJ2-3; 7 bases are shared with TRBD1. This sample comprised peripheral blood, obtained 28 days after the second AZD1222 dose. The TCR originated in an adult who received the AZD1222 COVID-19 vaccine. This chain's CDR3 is CASSQVLEGALPDTQYF. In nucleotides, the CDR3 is TGTGCCAGCAGCCAGGTCCTCGAGGGGGCCCTCCCAGATACGCAGTATTTT.